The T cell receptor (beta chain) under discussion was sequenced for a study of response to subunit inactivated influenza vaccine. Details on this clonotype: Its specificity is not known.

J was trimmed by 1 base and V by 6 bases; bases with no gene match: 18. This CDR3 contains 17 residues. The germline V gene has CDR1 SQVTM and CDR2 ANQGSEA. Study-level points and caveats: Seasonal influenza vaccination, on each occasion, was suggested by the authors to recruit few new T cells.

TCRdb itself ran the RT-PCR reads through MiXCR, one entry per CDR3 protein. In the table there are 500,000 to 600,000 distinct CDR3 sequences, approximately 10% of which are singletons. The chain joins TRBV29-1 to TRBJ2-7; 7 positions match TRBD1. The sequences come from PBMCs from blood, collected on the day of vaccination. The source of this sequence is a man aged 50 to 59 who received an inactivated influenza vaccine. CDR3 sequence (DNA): TGCAGCGTCGGCCCTGACGTGAACAGGGGAACTTCCTACGAGCAGTACTTC. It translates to CSVGPDVNRGTSYEQYF.